This T cell receptor beta chain was sequenced for a study of cytomegalovirus exposure and HLA in healthy donors. General observations from the study: Researchers reportedly found TCR beta sequences accurately predicted most subjects' HLA-A and HLA-B alleles.

The study ran its PCR with 60 Vbeta and 13 Jbeta primers. Only in-frame clones appear in the TCRdb table, and some are missing; sequencing was by immunoSEQ multiplex PCR. The sample carries about 52,000 clones, around 70% recorded once. Each donor was healthy, and each was a bone marrow donor. Donors had nominal health at sampling but likely had unrecorded immune exposures. This CDR3 spans 14 amino acids. As for this clone: Its matching antigen is unknown.

Material: PBMCs. This rearrangement joins TRBV21-1 to TRBJ1-6; the DNA was not used to check the table's D call, TRBD1. TRBV21-1 is a known pseudogene. This sequence was found in a woman in her forties or fifties in good health and CMV-seronegative. The CDR3 sequence is CASSFGQVNSPLHF. The CDR3 region has the DNA TGTGCCAGCAGCTTCGGACAGGTAAATTCACCCCTCCACTTT.